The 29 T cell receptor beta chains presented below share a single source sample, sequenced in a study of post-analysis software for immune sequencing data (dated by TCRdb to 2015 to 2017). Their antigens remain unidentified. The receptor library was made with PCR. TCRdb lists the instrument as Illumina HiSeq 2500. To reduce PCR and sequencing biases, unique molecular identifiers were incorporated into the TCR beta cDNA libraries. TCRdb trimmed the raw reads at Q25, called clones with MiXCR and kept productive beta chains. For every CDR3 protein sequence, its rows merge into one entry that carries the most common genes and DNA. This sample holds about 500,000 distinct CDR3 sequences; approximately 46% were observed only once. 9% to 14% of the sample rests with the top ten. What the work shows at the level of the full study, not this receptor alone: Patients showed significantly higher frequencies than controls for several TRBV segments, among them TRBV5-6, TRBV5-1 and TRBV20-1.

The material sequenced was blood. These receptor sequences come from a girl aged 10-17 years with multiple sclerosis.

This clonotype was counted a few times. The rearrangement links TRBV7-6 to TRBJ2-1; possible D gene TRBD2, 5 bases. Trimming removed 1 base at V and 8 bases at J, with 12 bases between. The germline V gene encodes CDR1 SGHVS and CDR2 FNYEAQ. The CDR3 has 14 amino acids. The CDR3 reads CASSLGGIDHEQFF. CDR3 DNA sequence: TGTGCCAGCAGCTTAGGAGGGATAGACCATGAGCAGTTCTTC.

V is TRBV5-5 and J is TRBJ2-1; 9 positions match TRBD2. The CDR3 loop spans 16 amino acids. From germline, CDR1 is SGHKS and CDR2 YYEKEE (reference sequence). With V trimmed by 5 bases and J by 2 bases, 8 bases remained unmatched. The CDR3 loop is CASSFSGSSTYNEQFF. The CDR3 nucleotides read TGTGCCAGCAGTTTTAGCGGGAGTAGCACCTACAATGAGCAGTTCTTC.

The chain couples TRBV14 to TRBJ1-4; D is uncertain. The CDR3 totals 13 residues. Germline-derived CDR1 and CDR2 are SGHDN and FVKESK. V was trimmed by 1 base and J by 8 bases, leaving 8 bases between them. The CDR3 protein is CASSQAGGEKLFF. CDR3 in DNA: TGTGCCAGCAGCCAAGCAGGAGGCGAAAAACTGTTTTTT. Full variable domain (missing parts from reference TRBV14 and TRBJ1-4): EAGVTQFPSHSVIEKGQTVTLRCDPISGHDNLYWYRRVMGKEIKFLLHFVKESKQDESGMPNNRFLAERTGGTYSTLKVQPAELEDSGVYFCASSQAGGEKLFFGSGTQLSVL.

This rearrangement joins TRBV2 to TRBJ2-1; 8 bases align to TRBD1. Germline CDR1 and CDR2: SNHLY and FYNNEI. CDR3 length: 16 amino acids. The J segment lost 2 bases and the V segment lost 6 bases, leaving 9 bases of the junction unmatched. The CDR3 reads CASRGPGTGTYNEQFF. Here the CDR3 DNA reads TGTGCCAGCAGGGGCCCCGGGACAGGAACCTACAATGAGCAGTTCTTC.

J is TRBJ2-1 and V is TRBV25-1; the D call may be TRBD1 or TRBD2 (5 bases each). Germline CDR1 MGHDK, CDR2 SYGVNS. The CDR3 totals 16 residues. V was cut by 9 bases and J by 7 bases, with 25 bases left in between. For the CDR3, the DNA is TGTGCCAGAAACCAACAAGGGACCCCCGGCCGAAATGAGCAGTTCTTC. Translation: CARNQQGTPGRNEQFF. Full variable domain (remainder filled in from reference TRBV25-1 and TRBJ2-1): EADIYQTPRYLVIGTGKKITLECSQTMGHDKMYWYQQDPGMELHLIHYSYGVNSTEKGDLSSESTVSRIRTEHFPLTLESARPSHTSQYLCARNQQGTPGRNEQFFGPGTRLTVL.

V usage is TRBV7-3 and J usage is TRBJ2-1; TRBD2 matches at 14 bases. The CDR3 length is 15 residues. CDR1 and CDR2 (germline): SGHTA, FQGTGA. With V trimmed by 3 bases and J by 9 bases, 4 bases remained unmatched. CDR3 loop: CASSFGLAGGGEQFF. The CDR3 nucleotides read TGTGCCAGCAGCTTCGGACTAGCGGGAGGTGGTGAGCAGTTCTTC.

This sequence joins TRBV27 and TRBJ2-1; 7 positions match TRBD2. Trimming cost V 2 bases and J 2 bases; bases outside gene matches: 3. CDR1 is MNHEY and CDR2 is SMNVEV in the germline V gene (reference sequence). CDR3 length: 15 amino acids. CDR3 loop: CASSLESGAYNEQFF. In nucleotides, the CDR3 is TGTGCCAGCAGTTTAGAGAGCGGGGCCTACAATGAGCAGTTCTTC.

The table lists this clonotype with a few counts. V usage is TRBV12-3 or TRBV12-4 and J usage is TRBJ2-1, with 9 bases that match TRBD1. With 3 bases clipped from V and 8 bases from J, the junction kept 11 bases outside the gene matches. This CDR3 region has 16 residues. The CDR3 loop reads CASSFRGQGVGDEQFF. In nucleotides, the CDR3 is TGTGCCAGCAGTTTCCGGGGACAGGGTGTTGGCGATGAGCAGTTCTTC.

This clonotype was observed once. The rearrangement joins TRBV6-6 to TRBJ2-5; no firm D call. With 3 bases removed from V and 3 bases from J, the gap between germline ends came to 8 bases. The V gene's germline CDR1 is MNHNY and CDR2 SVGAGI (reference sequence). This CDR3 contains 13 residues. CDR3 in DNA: TGTGCCAGCAGTTATGGGTTTGAAGAGACCCAGTACTTC. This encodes CASSYGFEETQYF.

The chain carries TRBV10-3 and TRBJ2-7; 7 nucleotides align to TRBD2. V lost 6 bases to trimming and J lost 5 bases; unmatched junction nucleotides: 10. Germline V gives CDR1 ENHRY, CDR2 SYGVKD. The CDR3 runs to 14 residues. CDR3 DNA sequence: TGTGCCATCAGGCCGATGGGGGAGGGGCACGAGCAGTACTTC. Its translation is CAIRPMGEGHEQYF.

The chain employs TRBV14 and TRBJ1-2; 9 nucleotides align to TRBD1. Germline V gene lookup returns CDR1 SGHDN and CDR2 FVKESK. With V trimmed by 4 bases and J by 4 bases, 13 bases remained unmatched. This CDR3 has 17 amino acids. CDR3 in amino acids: CASSPFDRGSHLYGYTF. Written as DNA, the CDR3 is TGTGCCAGCAGCCCCTTTGACAGGGGGTCACACCTCTATGGCTACACCTTC. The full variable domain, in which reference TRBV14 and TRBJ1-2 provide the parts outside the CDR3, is EAGVTQFPSHSVIEKGQTVTLRCDPISGHDNLYWYRRVMGKEIKFLLHFVKESKQDESGMPNNRFLAERTGGTYSTLKVQPAELEDSGVYFCASSPFDRGSHLYGYTFGSGTRLTVV.

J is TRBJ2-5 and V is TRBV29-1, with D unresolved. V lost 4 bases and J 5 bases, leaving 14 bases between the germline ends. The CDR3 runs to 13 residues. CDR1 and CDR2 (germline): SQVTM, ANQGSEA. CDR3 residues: CSVASAVRETQYF. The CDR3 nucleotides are TGCAGCGTTGCTTCGGCGGTGAGGGAGACCCAGTACTTC. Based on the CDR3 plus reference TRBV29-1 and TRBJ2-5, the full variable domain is SAVISQKPSRDICQRGTSLTIQCQVDSQVTMMFWYRQQPGQSLTLIATANQGSEATYESGFVIDKFPISRPNLTFSTLTVSNMSPEDSSIYLCSVASAVRETQYFGPGTRLLVL.

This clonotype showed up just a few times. CDR3 sequence: CSARDSGRGGDTQYF. The CDR3 DNA is TGCAGTGCTAGAGATAGCGGGAGAGGCGGAGATACGCAGTATTTT. The rearrangement links TRBV20-1 to TRBJ2-3; 9 bases map to TRBD2. The CDR3 runs to 15 residues. Germline V gene data show CDR1 as DFQATT and CDR2 as SNEGSKA (reference sequence). The V and J ends lost 0 bases and 5 bases, in that order; junction bases with no gene match: 6.

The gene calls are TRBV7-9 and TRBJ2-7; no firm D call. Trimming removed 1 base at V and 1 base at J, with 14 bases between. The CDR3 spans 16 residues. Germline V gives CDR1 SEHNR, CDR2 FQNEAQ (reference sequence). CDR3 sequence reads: CASSLEGLFESYEQYF. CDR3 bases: TGTGCCAGCAGCTTAGAAGGTCTGTTCGAGTCCTACGAGCAGTACTTC. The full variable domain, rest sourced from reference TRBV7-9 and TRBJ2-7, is DTGVSQNPRHKITKRGQNVTFRCDPISEHNRLYWYRQTLGQGPEFLTYFQNEAQLEKSRLLSDRFSAERPKGSFSTLEIQRTEQGDSAMYLCASSLEGLFESYEQYFGPGTRLTVT.

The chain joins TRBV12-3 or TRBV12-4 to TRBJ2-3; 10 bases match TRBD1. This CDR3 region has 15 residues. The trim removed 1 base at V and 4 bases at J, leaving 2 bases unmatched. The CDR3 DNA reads TGTGCCAGCAGTTTAGGGGGACAGGGGTCAGATACGCAGTATTTT. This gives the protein CASSLGGQGSDTQYF.

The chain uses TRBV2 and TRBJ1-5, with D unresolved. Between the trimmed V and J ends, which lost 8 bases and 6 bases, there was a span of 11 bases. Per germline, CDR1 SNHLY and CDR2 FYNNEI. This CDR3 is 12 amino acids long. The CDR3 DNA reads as TGTGCCAGCGAGGGTGCCACTCAGCCCCAGCATTTT. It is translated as CASEGATQPQHF.

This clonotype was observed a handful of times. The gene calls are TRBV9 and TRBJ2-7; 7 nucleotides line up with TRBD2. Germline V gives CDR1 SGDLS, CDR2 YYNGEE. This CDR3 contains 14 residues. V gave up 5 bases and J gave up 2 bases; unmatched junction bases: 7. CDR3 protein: CASSRLADTYEQYF. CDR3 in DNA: TGTGCCAGCAGTCGCCTAGCGGACACCTACGAGCAGTACTTC.

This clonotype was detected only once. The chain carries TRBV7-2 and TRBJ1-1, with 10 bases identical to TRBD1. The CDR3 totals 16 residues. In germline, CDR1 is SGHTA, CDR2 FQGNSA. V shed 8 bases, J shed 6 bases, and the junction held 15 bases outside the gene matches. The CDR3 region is CASGFRQGAGGSEAFF. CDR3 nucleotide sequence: TGTGCCAGCGGGTTCAGACAGGGGGCAGGAGGCTCTGAAGCTTTCTTT.

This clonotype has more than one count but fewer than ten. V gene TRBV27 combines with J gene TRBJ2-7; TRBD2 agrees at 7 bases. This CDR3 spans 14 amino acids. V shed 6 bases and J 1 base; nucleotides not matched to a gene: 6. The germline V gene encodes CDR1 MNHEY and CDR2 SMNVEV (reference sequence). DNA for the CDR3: TGTGCCAGCAGGAGTCTAGCGGCTTCCTACGAGCAGTACTTC. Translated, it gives CASRSLAASYEQYF.

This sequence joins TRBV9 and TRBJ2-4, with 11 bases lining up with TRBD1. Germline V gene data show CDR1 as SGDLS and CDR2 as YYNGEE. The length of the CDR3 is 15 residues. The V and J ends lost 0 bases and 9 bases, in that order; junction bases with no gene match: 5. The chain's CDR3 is CASSVDGTGGFIQYF. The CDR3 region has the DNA TGTGCCAGCAGCGTAGATGGGACAGGGGGTTTCATTCAGTACTTC.

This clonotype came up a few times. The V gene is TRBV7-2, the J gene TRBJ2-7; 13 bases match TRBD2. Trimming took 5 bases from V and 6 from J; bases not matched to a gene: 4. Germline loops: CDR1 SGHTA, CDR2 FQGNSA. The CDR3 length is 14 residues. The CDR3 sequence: CASSLLAGGGEQYF. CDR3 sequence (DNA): TGTGCCAGCAGCCTACTAGCGGGAGGGGGCGAGCAGTACTTC.

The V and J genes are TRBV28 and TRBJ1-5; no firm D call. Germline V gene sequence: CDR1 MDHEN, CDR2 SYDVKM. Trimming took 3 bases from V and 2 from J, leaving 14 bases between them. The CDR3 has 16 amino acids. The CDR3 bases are TGTGCCAGCAGTTTCCCCCGATTCGGCGGCAATCAGCCCCAGCATTTT. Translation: CASSFPRFGGNQPQHF.

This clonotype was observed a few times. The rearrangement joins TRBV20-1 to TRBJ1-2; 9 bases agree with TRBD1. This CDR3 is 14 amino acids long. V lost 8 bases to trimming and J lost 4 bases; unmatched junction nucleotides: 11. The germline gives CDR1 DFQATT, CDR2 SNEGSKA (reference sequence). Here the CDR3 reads CSSSAGQGTYGYTF. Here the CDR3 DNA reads TGCAGTAGTTCCGCTGGACAGGGGACCTATGGCTACACCTTC.

For the CDR3, the DNA is TGTGCCAGCAGTTTAGGGACGACAGGGACCCAGTACTTC. Protein product: CASSLGTTGTQYF. This rearrangement joins TRBV28 to TRBJ2-5; D might be TRBD1 (6 bases). Per germline, CDR1 MDHEN and CDR2 SYDVKM. The CDR3 has 13 residues. V was trimmed by 2 bases and J by 7 bases, leaving 11 bases between them.

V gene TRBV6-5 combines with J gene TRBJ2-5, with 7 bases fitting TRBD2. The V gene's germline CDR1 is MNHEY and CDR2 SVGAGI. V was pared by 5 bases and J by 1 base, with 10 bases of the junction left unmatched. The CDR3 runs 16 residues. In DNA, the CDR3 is TGTGCCAGCAGTCTAGGAGCGGGATCCTCCCAAGAGACCCAGTACTTC. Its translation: CASSLGAGSSQETQYF.

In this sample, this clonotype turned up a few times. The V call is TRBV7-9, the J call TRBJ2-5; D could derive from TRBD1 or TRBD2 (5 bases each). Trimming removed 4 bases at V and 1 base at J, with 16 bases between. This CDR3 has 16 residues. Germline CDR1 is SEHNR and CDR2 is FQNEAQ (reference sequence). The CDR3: CASSSWDGPSQETQYF. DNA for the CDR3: TGTGCCAGCAGCTCCTGGGACGGACCTTCCCAAGAGACCCAGTACTTC. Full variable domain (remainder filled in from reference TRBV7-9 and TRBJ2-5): DTGVSQNPRHKITKRGQNVTFRCDPISEHNRLYWYRQTLGQGPEFLTYFQNEAQLEKSRLLSDRFSAERPKGSFSTLEIQRTEQGDSAMYLCASSSWDGPSQETQYFGPGTRLLVL.

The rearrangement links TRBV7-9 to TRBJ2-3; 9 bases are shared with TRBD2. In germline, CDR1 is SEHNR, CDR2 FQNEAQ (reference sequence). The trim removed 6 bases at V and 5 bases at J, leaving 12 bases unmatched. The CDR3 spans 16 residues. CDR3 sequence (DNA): TGTGCCAGCAGTCTCTTAGCGGGGGCCTCGGGAGATACGCAGTATTTT. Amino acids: CASSLLAGASGDTQYF.

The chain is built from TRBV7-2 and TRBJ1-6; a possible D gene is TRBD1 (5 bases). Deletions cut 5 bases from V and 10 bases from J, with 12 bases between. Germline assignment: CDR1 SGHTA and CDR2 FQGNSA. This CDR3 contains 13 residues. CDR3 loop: CASSIRVDSPLHF. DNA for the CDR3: TGTGCCAGCAGCATCAGGGTCGACTCACCCCTCCACTTT.

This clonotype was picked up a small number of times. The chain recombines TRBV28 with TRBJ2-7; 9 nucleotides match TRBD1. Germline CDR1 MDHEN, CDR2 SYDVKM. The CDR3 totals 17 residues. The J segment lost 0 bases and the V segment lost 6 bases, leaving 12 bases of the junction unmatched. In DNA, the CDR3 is TGTGCCAGCAGACCCCTACGGACAGGGGCGACCTCCTACGAGCAGTACTTC. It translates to CASRPLRTGATSYEQYF.